The T cell receptor (beta chain) under discussion was sequenced for a study of blood T cells in healthy people across ages. Study outcomes and limitations: Because donor CMV status was unknown, expanded clonotype changes were possibly confounded. Diversity figures derived from one million T cells were judged to underestimate the true value.

A J-beta primer mix and a sample-barcoded 5' primer were used in a second PCR of about 7 to 12 cycles. Each cDNA was tagged by a template-switch adaptor containing 12 random nucleotides. TCRdb ran MiXCR on the 5' RACE reads and lists one entry per CDR3 protein. Among 1.5 million or so distinct CDR3 sequences listed, 42% were seen once. The CDR3 has 14 residues. Trimming removed 3 bases at V and 2 bases at J, with 14 bases between. The germline V gene encodes CDR1 SQVTM and CDR2 ANQGSEA. This clonotype appeared a few times. What it binds is not known. Per sample, at least 5 micrograms of total RNA were extracted.

The sample comprised blood. The clonotype originates from a woman under 30 in good health. V usage is TRBV29-1 and J usage is TRBJ2-7; TRBD1 is a possible D gene (6 bases). The CDR3 region is CSVDPGQGPYEQYF. CDR3 bases: TGCAGCGTTGACCCGGGACAAGGACCCTACGAGCAGTACTTC.